These 14 T cell receptor beta chains originate from one sample sequenced in a study of spatial heterogeneity in lung cancer. Regarding time point: sample taken at primary tumor resection. The authors sequenced whole RNA from tumor, nontumor lung or frozen PBMC without sorting. Each CDR3 protein is one row after TCRdb ran MiXCR on the 5' RACE reads. The table shows some 39,000 distinct CDR3 sequences, with approximately 7% occurring only once. The sequencing here drew on PBMCs, taken at surgery. These receptors were taken from a female donor with early-stage non-small cell lung cancer.

This clonotype was counted at least ten times. The chain uses TRBV29-1 and TRBJ2-1; no firm D call. The V end lost 1 base, the J end lost 7 bases, and 11 bases lay between the germline ends. The CDR3 contains 13 residues. Looked up from germline, CDR1 is SQVTM and CDR2 is ANQGSEA. CDR3 in amino acids: CSVEVIGQNEQFF. Here the CDR3 DNA reads TGCAGCGTTGAAGTAATTGGCCAAAATGAGCAGTTCTTC.

In regard to this clonotype: One base away lies a much larger clone, so this may be a sequencing read error. The genes are TRBV27 and TRBJ1-1; D is possibly TRBD1 (5 bases). Germline V gene data show CDR1 as MNHEY and CDR2 as SMNVEV (reference sequence). The CDR3 consists of 13 residues. CDR3 DNA: TGTGCCAGCAGCAGGGTCTCGGGCACTGGAGCTTTCTTT. It codes for CASSRVSGTGAFF.

This clonotype came up a few times. The chain combines TRBV19 with TRBJ2-6; 7 nucleotides line up with TRBD1. The CDR3 has 16 residues. Germline loops: CDR1 LNHDA, CDR2 SQIVND (reference sequence). J lost 0 bases, V lost 4 bases, and 3 bases had no gene match. The CDR3 bases are TGTGCCAGTAGTAGGGACAGTTCCTCTGGGGCCAACGTCCTGACTTTC. Its translation is CASSRDSSSGANVLTF.

The V gene is TRBV5-1, the J gene TRBJ1-2; possible D gene TRBD1, 5 bases. V lost 3 bases and J 0 bases, leaving 15 bases between the germline ends. Per the germline V gene, CDR1 is SGHRS and CDR2 is YFSETQ. The CDR3 extends over 16 amino acids. CDR3 loop: CASSSGVRTTNYGYTF. The CDR3 bases are TGCGCCAGCAGCTCGGGGGTCAGGACGACTAACTATGGCTACACCTTC.

This clonotype came up many times. This chain connects TRBV28 to TRBJ2-3; D is unclear. The germline gives CDR1 MDHEN, CDR2 SYDVKM. The CDR3 is made up of 13 amino acids. The V gene lost 9 bases and the J gene lost 2 bases, with 12 bases spanning the gap. As DNA, the CDR3 is TGTGCCAGTCGCCGCCAGAACACAGATACGCAGTATTTT. Protein sequence: CASRRQNTDTQYF.

This clonotype has a count of ten or more. The chain joins TRBV20-1 to TRBJ2-3; 10 nucleotides agree with TRBD2. V lost 0 bases, J lost 2 bases, and 2 bases stayed unmatched. Germline CDR1 and CDR2: DFQATT and SNEGSKA (reference sequence). The CDR3 totals 15 residues. The CDR3 loop reads CSAREAGGTTDTQYF. In DNA form, the CDR3 reads TGCAGTGCTAGAGAAGCGGGGGGGACCACAGATACGCAGTATTTT.

This clonotype has ten or more counts. The V call is TRBV27, the J call TRBJ1-1, with 8 bases fitting TRBD1. With 6 bases clipped from V and 6 bases from J, the junction kept 18 bases outside the gene matches. Germline values: CDR1 MNHEY, CDR2 SMNVEV (reference sequence). The CDR3 loop spans 17 amino acids. CDR3 sequence (DNA): TGTGCCAGCAGCCTCTCACTTTCGACGGACAGGGACCCTGAAGCTTTCTTT. It is translated as CASSLSLSTDRDPEAFF.

This clonotype was found a few times. This sequence joins TRBV7-6 and TRBJ2-2; D is unresolved. The V end was cut by 1 base, the J end by 2 bases, with 5 bases between. The germline V gene encodes CDR1 SGHVS and CDR2 FNYEAQ. There are 14 residues in the CDR3. CDR3 coding DNA: TGTGCCAGCAGCTTAGGGACCAACACCGGGGAGCTGTTTTTT. It yields the protein CASSLGTNTGELFF.

This clonotype came up many times. The rearrangement links TRBV7-2 to TRBJ1-3; 7 nucleotides match TRBD1. V shed 2 bases, J shed 3 bases, and the junction held 7 bases outside the gene matches. The length of the CDR3 is 16 residues. Germline CDR1 SGHTA, CDR2 FQGNSA. The CDR3 nucleotides are TGTGCCAGCAGCTTATTCCAGGGGGGTATTGGAAACACCATATATTTT. This codes for CASSLFQGGIGNTIYF.

This clonotype was detected a few times. The chain couples TRBV4-2 to TRBJ2-7; possibly TRBD1 or TRBD2 for D (5 bases each). The CDR3 contains 12 residues. The germline CDR1 and CDR2 sequences are LGHNA and YNFKEQ. Between the trimmed V and J ends, which lost 4 bases and 5 bases, there was a span of 9 bases. The CDR3 coding sequence is TGTGCCAGCAGCCCCAGGGAGAACGAGCAGTACTTC. Translation: CASSPRENEQYF.

This clonotype was seen a few times. The genes are TRBV5-1 and TRBJ2-1, with a weak D call TRBD1 (5 bases). Looked up from germline, CDR1 is SGHRS and CDR2 is YFSETQ. The CDR3 is 14 residues long. Trimming cost V 0 bases and J 4 bases, with 8 bases left between them. The CDR3, as DNA: TGCGCCAGCAGCTTGGGGGGCGCATACAATGAGCAGTTCTTC. Protein product: CASSLGGAYNEQFF.

This clonotype has a count of ten or more. The V and J genes are TRBV5-4 and TRBJ2-7; D gene ambiguous. CDR3 size: 15 residues. With 4 bases removed from V and 0 bases from J, the gap between germline ends came to 14 bases. Germline loops: CDR1 SGHNT, CDR2 YYREEE (reference sequence). Here the CDR3 reads CASSLGRSSSYEQYF. DNA of the CDR3: TGTGCCAGCAGCCTCGGGCGATCCAGCTCCTACGAGCAGTACTTC. The variable domain in full, completed from reference TRBV5-4 and TRBJ2-7, reads ETGVTQSPTHLIKTRGQQVTLRCSSQSGHNTVSWYQQALGQGPQFIFQYYREEENGRGNFPPRFSGLQFPNYSSELNVNALELDDSALYLCASSLGRSSSYEQYFGPGTRLTVT.

This clonotype was recorded at least ten times. The chain recombines TRBV20-1 with TRBJ1-6; D may be TRBD1 (6 bases). Trimming pared 5 bases from V and 7 bases from J, leaving 12 bases between. Per the germline V gene, CDR1 is DFQATT and CDR2 is SNEGSKA (reference sequence). The CDR3 contains 13 residues. CDR3 DNA: TGCAGTGCTTTTACAGGGAGAAATTCACCCCTCCACTTT. This translates into CSAFTGRNSPLHF.

Note on this clonotype: A read error may be the cause here, since a much bigger clone is one base away. The chain uses TRBV12-3 or TRBV12-4 and TRBJ2-3, with a possible D match to TRBD2 (5 bases). CDR3 length equals 14 residues. V was clipped by 5 bases and J by 7 bases, with 16 bases between them. CDR3 region: CASSPPRGANTQYF. CDR3 coding DNA: TGTGCCAGCAGTCCTCCCCGGGGTGCAAATACGCAGTATTTT.